Described below is a single TCR beta chain sequence and its context. Its antigen is not identified. Patients with resected primary melanoma were considered at risk of metastatic recurrence. Sequencing used immunoSEQ multiplex PCR; TCRdb keeps in-frame clones, though not all of them. The sample includes over a thousand clones, more than 60% of them seen just once. These data are taken from a study of primary melanoma T cells and metastatic recurrence. This CDR3 is 14 amino acids long. Between the trimmed V and J ends, which lost 5 bases and 6 bases, there was a span of 13 bases. Germline V CDR1 and CDR2: SGHNT, YENEEA. Points from the study as a whole: Combined with tumor thickness, T-cell fraction reportedly beat other histopathological additions.

This chain uses TRBV11-3 with TRBJ2-2; no clear D gene. Specimen: melanoma tumor tissue. The clonotype was recovered from a human donor with melanoma. The CDR3, as DNA: TGTGCCAGCAGCCCGGTGGGCCTCCCCGGGGAGCTGTTTTTT. Its translation is CASSPVGLPGELFF.